This T cell receptor (beta chain) was obtained from a study of blood T cells in healthy people across ages. Notes on the study in general: The unknown donor CMV status may have confounded expanded clonotype changes.

Primed by a sample-barcoded 5' primer and a J-beta primer mix, a second PCR proceeded for about 6 to 11 cycles. TCRdb re-derived calls from the 5' RACE reads in MiXCR, one entry per CDR3 protein. The sample lists about 640,000 distinct CDR3 sequences, roughly 53% seen once, with approximately 40% in the top ten. This CDR3 has 12 residues. Germline values: CDR1 SEHNR, CDR2 FQNEAQ (reference sequence). Per sample, extraction of total RNA gave at least 6 micrograms in every case. Concerning this clonotype itself: The antigen remains unidentified.

The sample taken for sequencing was blood. This chain joins TRBV7-9 and TRBJ2-7, with D unclear. The DNA end favors TRBJ2-5, so the J call may be wrong. The receptor was isolated from a man aged 55-75 years in good health. The CDR3 protein is CASSFEEETQYF. The DNA of the CDR3 is TGTGCCAGCAGCTTCGAGGAAGAGACCCAGTACTTC.